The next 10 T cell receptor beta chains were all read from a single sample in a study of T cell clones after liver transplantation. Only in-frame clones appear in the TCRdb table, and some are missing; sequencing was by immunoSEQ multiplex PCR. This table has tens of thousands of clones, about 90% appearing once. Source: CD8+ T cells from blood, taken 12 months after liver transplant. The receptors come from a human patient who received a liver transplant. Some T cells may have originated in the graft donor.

The CDR3 nucleotides are TGCGCCAGCAGCTTGGGTCCGATCTACGAGCAGTACTTC. Its protein product is CASSLGPIYEQYF. The rearrangement uses TRBV5-1 and TRBJ2-7; D unresolved. V was pared by 0 bases and J by 3 bases, with 7 bases between. This CDR3 spans 13 amino acids. CDR1 and CDR2 from the germline V gene are SGHRS and YFSETQ.

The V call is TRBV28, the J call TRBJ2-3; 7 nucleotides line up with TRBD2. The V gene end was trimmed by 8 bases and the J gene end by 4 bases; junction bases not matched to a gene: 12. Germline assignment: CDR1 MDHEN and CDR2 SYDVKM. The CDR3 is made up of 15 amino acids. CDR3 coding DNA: TGTGCCAGCGTTGCCTTGCGGGAGTTCCCAGATACGCAGTATTTT. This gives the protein CASVALREFPDTQYF.

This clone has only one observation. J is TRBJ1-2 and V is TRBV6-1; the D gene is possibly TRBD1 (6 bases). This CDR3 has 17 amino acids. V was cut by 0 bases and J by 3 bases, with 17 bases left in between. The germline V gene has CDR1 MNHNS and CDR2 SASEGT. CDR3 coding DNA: TGTGCCAGCAGTGAAGCGCTTCTGAGGGGGGAATACTATGGCTACACCTTC. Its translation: CASSEALLRGEYYGYTF.

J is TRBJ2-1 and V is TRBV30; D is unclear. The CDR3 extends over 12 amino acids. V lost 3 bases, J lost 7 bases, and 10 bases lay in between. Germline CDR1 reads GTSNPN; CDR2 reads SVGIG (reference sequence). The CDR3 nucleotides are TGTGCCTGGAGCGGAATAGCAAATGAGCAGTTCTTC. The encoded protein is CAWSGIANEQFF.

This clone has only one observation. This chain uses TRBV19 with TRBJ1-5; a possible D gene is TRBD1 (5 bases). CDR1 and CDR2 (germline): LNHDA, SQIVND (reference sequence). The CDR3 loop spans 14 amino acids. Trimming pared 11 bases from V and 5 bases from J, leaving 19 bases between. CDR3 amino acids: CAVLGPHPDQPQHF. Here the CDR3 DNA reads TGTGCCGTGCTGGGGCCCCACCCCGATCAGCCCCAGCATTTT.

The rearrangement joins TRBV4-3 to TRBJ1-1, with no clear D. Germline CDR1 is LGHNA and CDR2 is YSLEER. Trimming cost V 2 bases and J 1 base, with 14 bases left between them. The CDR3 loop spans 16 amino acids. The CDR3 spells CASSQTSRPGNTEAFF. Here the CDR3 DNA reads TGCGCCAGCAGCCAAACCTCGCGCCCAGGGAACACTGAAGCTTTCTTT.

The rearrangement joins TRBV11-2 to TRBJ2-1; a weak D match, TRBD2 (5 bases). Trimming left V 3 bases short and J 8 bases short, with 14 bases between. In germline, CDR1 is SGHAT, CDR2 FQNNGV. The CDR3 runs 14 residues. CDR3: CASSLGSGVDEQFF. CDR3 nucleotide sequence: TGTGCCAGCAGCTTGGGGAGCGGAGTGGATGAGCAGTTCTTC.

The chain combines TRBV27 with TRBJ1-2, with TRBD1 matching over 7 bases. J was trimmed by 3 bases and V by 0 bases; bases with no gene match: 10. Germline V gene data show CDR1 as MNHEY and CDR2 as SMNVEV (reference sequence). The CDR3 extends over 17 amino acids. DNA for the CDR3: TGTGCCAGCAGTTTATCGCCTCGACAGGGCTCCGACTATGGCTACACCTTC. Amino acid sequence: CASSLSPRQGSDYGYTF.

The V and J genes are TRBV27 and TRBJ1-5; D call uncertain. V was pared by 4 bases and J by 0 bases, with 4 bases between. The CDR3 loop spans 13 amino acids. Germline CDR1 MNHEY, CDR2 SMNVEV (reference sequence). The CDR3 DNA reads TGTGCCAGCAGTTCCAATAGCAATCAGCCCCAGCATTTT. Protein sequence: CASSSNSNQPQHF.

Here the CDR3 reads CASSLSNVGYEQFF. The DNA for the CDR3 is TGTGCCAGCAGTTTATCGAACGTGGGTTATGAGCAGTTCTTC. This chain links TRBV27 with TRBJ2-1; D is unclear. The V end was cut by 0 bases, the J end by 8 bases, with 11 bases between. The CDR3 extends over 14 amino acids. Germline CDR1 reads MNHEY; CDR2 reads SMNVEV (reference sequence).